A single sample is the source of the 12 T cell receptor beta chains below, sequenced in a study of Ad26.COV2.S vaccination and SARS-CoV-2 variants. Indicated treatment: around 19 received Ad26.COV2.S at low or high dose, single or two shots; a few received placebo; per-sample allocation not given. Sampling happened 63 days after the first vaccine or placebo injection. Assay: immunoSEQ multiplex PCR; the TCRdb copy retains only in-frame clones and omits some. The sample holds some 460,000 clones; 80% to 90% are singletons and the top ten take around 1.6%. The specimen comprised peripheral blood, sampled in a trial of Ad26.COV2.S vaccine versus placebo. The source is a person aged 18 to 65 who received the Ad26.COV2.S COVID-19 vaccine or a placebo.

The rearrangement joins TRBV11-2 to TRBJ2-1; 7 bases agree with TRBD2. After removal of 2 bases from V and 3 bases from J, the junction contained 7 bases not matched to a gene. CDR1 and CDR2 (germline): SGHAT, FQNNGV. This CDR3 is 16 amino acids long. CDR3 bases: TGTGCCAGCAGCTTAAACAGGTGGGAGGGCTACAATGAGCAGTTCTTC. Translated, it gives CASSLNRWEGYNEQFF.

The V call is TRBV30, the J call TRBJ1-4, with TRBD1 matching over 7 bases. Unmatched junction bases numbered 9, after V lost 7 bases and J lost 10 bases. The CDR3 has 12 amino acids. Germline loops: CDR1 GTSNPN, CDR2 SVGIG (reference sequence). The CDR3 region has the DNA TGTGCCTCTCGAGACAGGGCAGGAAAACTGTTTTTT. Amino acids: CASRDRAGKLFF.

The chain joins TRBV6-5 to TRBJ1-4, with D perhaps matching TRBD1 (5 bases). Trimming cost V 8 bases and J 1 base, with 11 bases left between them. The CDR3 length is 14 residues. Germline CDR1 MNHEY, CDR2 SVGAGI. CDR3 sequence: CASRAGRTNEKLFF. In nucleotides, the CDR3 is TGTGCCAGCCGAGCAGGGCGAACTAATGAAAAACTGTTTTTT.

The chain carries TRBV15 and TRBJ2-5, with a tentative D call TRBD1 (6 bases). V lost 1 base, J lost 3 bases, and 12 bases lay in between. Germline V gene data show CDR1 as LNHNV and CDR2 as YYDKDF (reference sequence). This CDR3 is 15 amino acids long. The CDR3 DNA reads TGTGCCACCAGCAGAGGGACAGAAAGAAAAGAGACCCAGTACTTC. It specifies CATSRGTERKETQYF.

This clone was observed once. The V call is TRBV7-9, the J call TRBJ1-4; no clear D. V lost 5 bases and J 0 bases, leaving 10 bases between the germline ends. Germline values: CDR1 SEHNR, CDR2 FQNEAQ (reference sequence). This CDR3 comprises 15 residues. CDR3 coding DNA: TGTGCCAGCAGCCGTGGAAGTGCAACTAATGAAAAACTGTTTTTT. Its translation is CASSRGSATNEKLFF.

The rearrangement uses TRBV7-9 and TRBJ1-2; TRBD1 aligns across 11 bases. V was clipped by 6 bases and J by 5 bases; unmatched bases: 5. Germline V lookup: CDR1 SEHNR, CDR2 FQNEAQ (reference sequence). The CDR3 loop spans 14 amino acids. The CDR3 protein is CASSPGQGAYGYTF. CDR3 bases: TGTGCCAGCAGTCCTGGACAGGGGGCATATGGCTACACCTTC.

The V and J genes are TRBV5-1 and TRBJ2-7; 7 positions agree with TRBD1. The CDR3 covers 14 residues. Trimming took 3 bases from V and 2 from J; bases not matched to a gene: 5. Per the germline V gene, CDR1 is SGHRS and CDR2 is YFSETQ. The CDR3 sequence is CASSSRTGTYEQYF. As DNA, the CDR3 is TGCGCCAGCAGCTCCCGGACAGGAACCTACGAGCAGTACTTC.

The CDR3 region is CATSRGAGGREQFF. CDR3 nucleotide sequence: TGTGCCACCAGCAGAGGAGCGGGAGGGCGTGAGCAGTTCTTC. The V gene is TRBV15, the J gene TRBJ2-1; 10 bases match TRBD2. Losses at the gene ends were 1 base for V and 9 bases for J; bases not matched to a gene: 3. The CDR3 extends over 14 amino acids. From germline, CDR1 is LNHNV and CDR2 YYDKDF (reference sequence).

The chain carries TRBV18 and TRBJ1-1; 10 nucleotides match TRBD1. Unmatched junction bases numbered 9, after V lost 2 bases and J lost 6 bases. The CDR3 totals 16 residues. Germline CDR1 reads KGHSH; CDR2 reads LQKENI. The CDR3 loop reads CASSPTIPGTGAEAFF. The CDR3 region has the DNA TGTGCCAGCTCACCAACAATCCCCGGGACAGGGGCTGAAGCTTTCTTT.

The chain recombines TRBV27 with TRBJ2-1; no firm D call. There are 18 residues in the CDR3. V lost 2 bases to trimming and J lost 5 bases, with 22 bases between them. CDR1 and CDR2 (germline): MNHEY, SMNVEV (reference sequence). CDR3 DNA: TGTGCCAGCAGTTTAGCCCCTTCTGCGGCCCCAAGCAACAATGAGCAGTTCTTC. Its protein is CASSLAPSAAPSNNEQFF.

The chain uses TRBV30 and TRBJ2-2, with a tentative D call TRBD1 (6 bases). Trimming took off 6 bases at V and 1 base at J, with 9 bases between the two ends. The CDR3 has 13 residues. Per germline, CDR1 GTSNPN and CDR2 SVGIG (reference sequence). The CDR3 is CACSTGNTGELFF. The DNA for the CDR3 is TGTGCCTGTTCGACAGGGAACACCGGGGAGCTGTTTTTT.

This clone was recorded only once. The gene calls are TRBV7-9 and TRBJ2-1; D remains ambiguous. Germline V lookup: CDR1 SEHNR, CDR2 FQNEAQ (reference sequence). The CDR3 is made up of 16 amino acids. The V gene lost 1 base and the J gene lost 4 bases, with 14 bases spanning the gap. The CDR3, as DNA: TGTGCCAGCAGCTTAGATTTGGGCGAAACGTACAATGAGCAGTTCTTC. Its translation: CASSLDLGETYNEQFF.